Below, 21 T cell receptor beta chains from the same sample are listed, as sequenced in a study of STAT5B mutations in CD4+ large granular lymphocyte leukemia. Profiling relied on immunoSEQ multiplex PCR, and the TCRdb table lists in-frame clones only, not all of them. Seen here are some 30,000 clones, over 70% observed once, and the top ten hold around 0.99%. The sequencing sample was made of CD4+ T cells from blood buffy coats. The source is a human donor in good health.

CDR3 protein: CASSIRDSATNEKLFF. The CDR3 DNA reads as TGTGCCAGCTCAATCCGGGACAGCGCAACTAATGAAAAACTGTTTTTT. This rearrangement joins TRBV18 to TRBJ1-4, with 7 bases identical to TRBD1. There are 16 residues in the CDR3. V lost 5 bases, J lost 0 bases, and 6 bases stayed unmatched. Germline values: CDR1 KGHSH, CDR2 LQKENI.

The rearrangement joins TRBV7-9 to TRBJ2-3, with D possibly being TRBD2 (5 bases). CDR3 length equals 14 residues. Trimming removed 2 bases from V and 8 bases from J, with 14 bases in between. The V gene's germline CDR1 is SEHNR and CDR2 FQNEAQ (reference sequence). The CDR3 is CASSLRADAGTQYF. CDR3 DNA: TGTGCCAGCAGCTTACGGGCCGATGCGGGTACGCAGTATTTT.

This chain links TRBV15 with TRBJ2-1; D is unclear. Germline V gene data show CDR1 as LNHNV and CDR2 as YYDKDF (reference sequence). This CDR3 has 14 residues. V was cut by 0 bases and J by 3 bases, with 6 bases left in between. The CDR3 loop is CATSRDRFYNEQFF. The DNA of the CDR3 is TGTGCCACCAGCAGAGATCGGTTCTACAATGAGCAGTTCTTC. Filled out from reference TRBV15 and TRBJ2-1, the complete variable domain reads DAMVIQNPRYQVTQFGKPVTLSCSQTLNHNVMYWYQQKSSQAPKLLFHYYDKDFNNEADTPDNFQSRRPNTSFCFLDIRSPGLGDTAMYLCATSRDRFYNEQFFGPGTRLTVL.

This rearrangement joins TRBV29-1 to TRBJ1-4, with D possibly TRBD1 on 6 matching bases. Trimming took 6 bases from V and 3 from J, leaving 14 bases between them. Germline values: CDR1 SQVTM, CDR2 ANQGSEA. This CDR3 has 14 residues. CDR3 nucleotides: TGCAGCGTCGCAACAGGGCCTTCTAATGAAAAACTGTTTTTT. The encoded protein is CSVATGPSNEKLFF.

The chain has TRBV7-2 and TRBJ2-2; D may be TRBD1 (6 bases). The CDR3 is 14 residues long. The V and J ends lost 6 bases and 2 bases respectively, with 10 bases between them. Germline V gene data show CDR1 as SGHTA and CDR2 as FQGNSA. CDR3 loop: CASRLGGNTGELFF. The CDR3 nucleotides read TGTGCCAGCAGGCTAGGGGGAAACACCGGGGAGCTGTTTTTT.

This rearrangement joins TRBV18 to TRBJ2-1; 7 bases agree with TRBD1. This CDR3 is built from 15 residues. Trimming cost V 8 bases and J 5 bases; bases outside gene matches: 12. CDR1 and CDR2 (germline): KGHSH, LQKENI. The CDR3 loop reads CASAPTGPPNNEQFF. CDR3 DNA: TGTGCCAGCGCCCCGACAGGGCCCCCCAACAATGAGCAGTTCTTC.

This sequence joins TRBV27 and TRBJ1-1; D call uncertain. Trimming left V 6 bases short and J 7 bases short, with 12 bases between. This CDR3 is 12 amino acids long. The germline V gene encodes CDR1 MNHEY and CDR2 SMNVEV (reference sequence). The chain's CDR3 is CASSPPRGEAFF. The DNA for the CDR3 is TGTGCCAGCAGCCCCCCCCGGGGTGAAGCTTTCTTT.

This chain uses TRBV13 with TRBJ2-7, with 12 bases that match TRBD2. The length of the CDR3 is 15 residues. The junction had 7 bases not matched to a gene; V was cut back by 5 bases and J by 5 bases. The germline V gene has CDR1 PRHDT and CDR2 FYEKMQ (reference sequence). The CDR3 is CASSRRLAGENEQYF. The CDR3 DNA reads as TGTGCCAGCAGCCGCAGACTAGCGGGAGAGAACGAGCAGTACTTC.

The J gene is TRBJ2-3, the V gene TRBV11-1; D is undetermined. This CDR3 contains 12 residues. The V end was cut by 5 bases, the J end by 5 bases, with 8 bases between. The germline gives CDR1 SGHAT, CDR2 FQDESV (reference sequence). The chain's CDR3 is CASSGPGDTQYF. The CDR3 region has the DNA TGTGCCAGCAGCGGGCCAGGAGATACGCAGTATTTT.

In this sample, this clone turned up a few times. This chain links TRBV27 with TRBJ1-1; TRBD1 agrees at 7 bases. Per the germline V gene, CDR1 is MNHEY and CDR2 is SMNVEV (reference sequence). V gave up 9 bases and J gave up 0 bases; unmatched junction bases: 7. The CDR3 has 14 residues. CDR3 sequence reads: CASVRQGLNTEAFF. In DNA, the CDR3 is TGTGCCAGTGTGCGACAGGGTCTGAACACTGAAGCTTTCTTT.

The rearrangement uses TRBV28 and TRBJ2-3; perhaps TRBD2 as D (5 bases). Germline CDR1 MDHEN, CDR2 SYDVKM. V lost 6 bases and J lost 0, with 13 bases in between. CDR3 length: 15 amino acids. The CDR3 DNA follows: TGTGCCAGCAGCTCACTAGGCTCTAGCACAGATACGCAGTATTTT. Its protein is CASSSLGSSTDTQYF.

This chain uses TRBV2 with TRBJ2-3; 9 bases align to TRBD2. The V segment lost 4 bases and the J segment 2 bases; nucleotides outside the gene matches: 7. The CDR3 contains 16 residues. Germline V gene sequence: CDR1 SNHLY, CDR2 FYNNEI. CDR3 protein: CASSAPTSGFTDTQYF. The CDR3 nucleotides are TGTGCCAGCAGTGCCCCGACTAGCGGATTCACAGATACGCAGTATTTT.

The chain's CDR3 is CASSIDRGTGEQFF. The CDR3 DNA follows: TGTGCCAGTAGTATAGACAGGGGGACAGGGGAGCAGTTCTTC. The chain carries TRBV19 and TRBJ2-1, with TRBD1 identical over 9 bases. The CDR3 sequence is 14 residues long. Trimming at V came to 0 bases and at J to 10 bases, leaving 4 bases not matched to a gene. The germline gives CDR1 LNHDA, CDR2 SQIVND (reference sequence).

The genes are TRBV2 and TRBJ2-4, with a possible D match to TRBD2 (5 bases). Germline CDR1 is SNHLY and CDR2 is FYNNEI. V lost 0 bases to trimming and J lost 7 bases, with 16 bases between them. CDR3 length: 16 residues. Here the CDR3 DNA reads TGTGCCAGCAGTGAAGCGCGAGGGCCGGCCCGGAACATTCAGTACTTC. It translates to CASSEARGPARNIQYF.

This chain connects TRBV6-1 to TRBJ2-7; tentatively, D is TRBD1 or TRBD2 (5 bases each). Germline V gives CDR1 MNHNS, CDR2 SASEGT. CDR3 length: 14 amino acids. V was pared by 9 bases and J by 3 bases, with 18 bases between. CDR3 bases: TGTGCCAGTCGGGACCCTGCAACCTACTACGAGCAGTACGTC. Translating it yields CASRDPATYYEQYV.

The chain has TRBV5-1 and TRBJ2-1, with 10 bases identical to TRBD2. Germline CDR1 and CDR2: SGHRS and YFSETQ. V trimming: 3 bases; J trimming: 9 bases; junction bases outside the gene matches: 9. This CDR3 region has 15 residues. The CDR3 region is CASSSGLAEWREQFF. The CDR3 coding sequence is TGCGCCAGCAGCTCAGGACTAGCGGAGTGGCGTGAGCAGTTCTTC.

The rearrangement links TRBV5-4 to TRBJ2-3; D is unclear. Trimming pared 4 bases from V and 1 base from J, leaving 19 bases between. The CDR3 totals 17 residues. Per the germline V gene, CDR1 is SGHNT and CDR2 is YYREEE (reference sequence). CDR3 sequence (DNA): TGTGCCAGCAGCCCACGGCGGTCCGGGCGTGGCACAGATACGCAGTATTTT. Protein sequence: CASSPRRSGRGTDTQYF.

The chain links TRBV5-4 to TRBJ2-2; 11 bases are shared with TRBD2. Trimming cost V 4 bases and J 3 bases; bases outside gene matches: 5. This CDR3 is built from 16 residues. CDR1 is SGHNT, CDR2 YYREEE, per germline (reference sequence). The CDR3 protein is CASSRGTSGYTGELFF. Written as DNA, the CDR3 is TGTGCCAGCAGCCGAGGGACTAGCGGATACACCGGGGAGCTGTTTTTT.

The V call is TRBV5-5, the J call TRBJ1-2; D call uncertain. This CDR3 has 13 amino acids. Trimming cost V 1 base and J 2 bases, with 6 bases left between them. The germline V gene encodes CDR1 SGHKS and CDR2 YYEKEE (reference sequence). DNA of the CDR3: TGTGCCAGCAGCTTGATGGAAAACTATGGCTACACCTTC. Translated, it gives CASSLMENYGYTF.

The V and J genes are TRBV6-1 and TRBJ1-1, with TRBD1 matching over 8 bases. CDR3 size: 17 residues. J lost 3 bases, V lost 1 base, and 10 bases had no gene match. The germline V gene encodes CDR1 MNHNS and CDR2 SASEGT. This CDR3 is CASSEDNRGIVHTEAFF. The CDR3 DNA sequence: TGTGCCAGCAGTGAAGATAACAGGGGGATCGTACACACTGAAGCTTTCTTT.

V and J are TRBV28 and TRBJ2-7; perhaps TRBD1 as D (5 bases). The CDR3 covers 14 residues. Germline V CDR1 and CDR2: MDHEN, SYDVKM. The V and J ends lost 4 bases and 2 bases respectively, with 12 bases between them. The CDR3 nucleotides are TGTGCCAGCAGTTCAGCCGCAGGGCCCTACGAGCAGTACGTC. Protein sequence: CASSSAAGPYEQYV.